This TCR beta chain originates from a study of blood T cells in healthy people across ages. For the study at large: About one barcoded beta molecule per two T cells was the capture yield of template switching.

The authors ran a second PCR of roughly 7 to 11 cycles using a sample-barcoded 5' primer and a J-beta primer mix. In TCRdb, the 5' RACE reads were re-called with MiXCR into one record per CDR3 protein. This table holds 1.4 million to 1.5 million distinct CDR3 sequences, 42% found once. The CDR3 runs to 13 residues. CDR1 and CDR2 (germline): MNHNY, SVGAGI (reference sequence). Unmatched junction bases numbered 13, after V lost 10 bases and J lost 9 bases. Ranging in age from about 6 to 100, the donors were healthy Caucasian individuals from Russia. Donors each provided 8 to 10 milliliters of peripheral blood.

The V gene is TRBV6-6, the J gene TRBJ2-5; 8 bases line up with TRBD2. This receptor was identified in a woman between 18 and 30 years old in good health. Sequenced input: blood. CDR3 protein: CATLAGPPGAQYF. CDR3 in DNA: TGTGCCACTCTAGCGGGCCCCCCCGGGGCCCAGTACTTC.